Sequencing of this T cell receptor beta chain was carried out in a study of blood T cell repertoires in COVID-19. Trimming removed 5 bases at V and 4 bases at J, with 17 bases between. The germline V gene has CDR1 SGHVS and CDR2 FNYEAQ. This CDR3 contains 15 residues. The method was immunoSEQ multiplex PCR; TCRdb's version includes in-frame clones alone and lacks a portion of them. The sample has around 200,000 clones, around nine tenths seen once. The chain carries TRBV7-6 and TRBJ2-5; perhaps TRBD1 as D (5 bases). The clonotype was recovered from a woman younger than 35 who had recovered from COVID-19. Input material: PBMCs or T cells enriched from blood (not recorded which). The CDR3 region is CASSHSQGGGETQYF. The CDR3 DNA sequence: TGTGCCAGCAGCCACTCCCAGGGCGGTGGAGAGACCCAGTACTTC.